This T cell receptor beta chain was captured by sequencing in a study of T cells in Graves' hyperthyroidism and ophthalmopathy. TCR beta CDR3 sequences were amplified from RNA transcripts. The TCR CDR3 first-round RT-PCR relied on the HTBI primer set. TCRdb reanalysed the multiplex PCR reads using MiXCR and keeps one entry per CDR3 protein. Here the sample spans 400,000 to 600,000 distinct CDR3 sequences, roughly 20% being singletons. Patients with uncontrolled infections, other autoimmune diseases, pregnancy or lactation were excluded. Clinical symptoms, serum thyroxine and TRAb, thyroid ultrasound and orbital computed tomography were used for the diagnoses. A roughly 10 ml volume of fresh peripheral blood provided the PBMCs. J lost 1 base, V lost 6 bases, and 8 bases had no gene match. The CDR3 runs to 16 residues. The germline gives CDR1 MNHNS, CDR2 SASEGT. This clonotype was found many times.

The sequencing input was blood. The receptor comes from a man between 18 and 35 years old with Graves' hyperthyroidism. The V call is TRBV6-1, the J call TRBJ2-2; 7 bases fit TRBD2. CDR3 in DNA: TGTGCCAGCAGGTGGGGCGGGGGACTGAACACCGGGGAGCTGTTTTTT. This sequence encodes CASRWGGGLNTGELFF.